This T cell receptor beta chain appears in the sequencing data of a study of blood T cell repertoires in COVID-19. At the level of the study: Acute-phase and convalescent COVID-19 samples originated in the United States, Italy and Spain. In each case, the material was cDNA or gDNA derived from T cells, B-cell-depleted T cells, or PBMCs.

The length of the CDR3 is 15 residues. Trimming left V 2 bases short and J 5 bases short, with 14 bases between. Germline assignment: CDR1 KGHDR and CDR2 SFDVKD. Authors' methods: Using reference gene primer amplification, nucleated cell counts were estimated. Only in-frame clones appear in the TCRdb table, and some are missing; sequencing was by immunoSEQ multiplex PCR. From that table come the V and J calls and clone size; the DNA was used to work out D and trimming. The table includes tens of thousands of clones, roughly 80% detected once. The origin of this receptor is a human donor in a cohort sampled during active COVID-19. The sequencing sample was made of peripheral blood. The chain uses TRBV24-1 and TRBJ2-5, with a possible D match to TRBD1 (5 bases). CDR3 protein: CATSDWPAGLETQYF. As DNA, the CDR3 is TGTGCCACCAGTGATTGGCCGGCAGGGTTGGAGACCCAGTACTTC.